The following is a TCR beta chain sequence with its context. The antigen is unknown. TCRdb's copy holds only in-frame clones and misses some; the assay was immunoSEQ multiplex PCR. The table shows roughly 120,000 clones, with roughly 86% occurring only once. This CDR3 has 20 residues. Trimming stripped 7 bases from V and 5 bases from J, with 37 bases between. Germline V gives CDR1 SQVTM, CDR2 ANQGSEA. The record originates from a study of cytomegalovirus exposure and HLA in healthy donors. Study-level findings and limits: For most TCR sequences rarity was the rule, although some public TCRs occurred in many donors. Listed as cytomegalovirus-associated were 164 TCR beta chains.

The TCR sequence derives from a man younger than 45 in good health and CMV-seronegative. The J gene is TRBJ2-3, the V gene TRBV29-1; tentatively, D is TRBD2 (6 bases). The specimen was PBMCs. The CDR3 DNA follows: TGCAGCGGCGGGGCGGGGAAGATTGGTGAGGGCCCGGGAACAATAGATACGCAGTATTTT. The encoded protein is CSGGAGKIGEGPGTIDTQYF.